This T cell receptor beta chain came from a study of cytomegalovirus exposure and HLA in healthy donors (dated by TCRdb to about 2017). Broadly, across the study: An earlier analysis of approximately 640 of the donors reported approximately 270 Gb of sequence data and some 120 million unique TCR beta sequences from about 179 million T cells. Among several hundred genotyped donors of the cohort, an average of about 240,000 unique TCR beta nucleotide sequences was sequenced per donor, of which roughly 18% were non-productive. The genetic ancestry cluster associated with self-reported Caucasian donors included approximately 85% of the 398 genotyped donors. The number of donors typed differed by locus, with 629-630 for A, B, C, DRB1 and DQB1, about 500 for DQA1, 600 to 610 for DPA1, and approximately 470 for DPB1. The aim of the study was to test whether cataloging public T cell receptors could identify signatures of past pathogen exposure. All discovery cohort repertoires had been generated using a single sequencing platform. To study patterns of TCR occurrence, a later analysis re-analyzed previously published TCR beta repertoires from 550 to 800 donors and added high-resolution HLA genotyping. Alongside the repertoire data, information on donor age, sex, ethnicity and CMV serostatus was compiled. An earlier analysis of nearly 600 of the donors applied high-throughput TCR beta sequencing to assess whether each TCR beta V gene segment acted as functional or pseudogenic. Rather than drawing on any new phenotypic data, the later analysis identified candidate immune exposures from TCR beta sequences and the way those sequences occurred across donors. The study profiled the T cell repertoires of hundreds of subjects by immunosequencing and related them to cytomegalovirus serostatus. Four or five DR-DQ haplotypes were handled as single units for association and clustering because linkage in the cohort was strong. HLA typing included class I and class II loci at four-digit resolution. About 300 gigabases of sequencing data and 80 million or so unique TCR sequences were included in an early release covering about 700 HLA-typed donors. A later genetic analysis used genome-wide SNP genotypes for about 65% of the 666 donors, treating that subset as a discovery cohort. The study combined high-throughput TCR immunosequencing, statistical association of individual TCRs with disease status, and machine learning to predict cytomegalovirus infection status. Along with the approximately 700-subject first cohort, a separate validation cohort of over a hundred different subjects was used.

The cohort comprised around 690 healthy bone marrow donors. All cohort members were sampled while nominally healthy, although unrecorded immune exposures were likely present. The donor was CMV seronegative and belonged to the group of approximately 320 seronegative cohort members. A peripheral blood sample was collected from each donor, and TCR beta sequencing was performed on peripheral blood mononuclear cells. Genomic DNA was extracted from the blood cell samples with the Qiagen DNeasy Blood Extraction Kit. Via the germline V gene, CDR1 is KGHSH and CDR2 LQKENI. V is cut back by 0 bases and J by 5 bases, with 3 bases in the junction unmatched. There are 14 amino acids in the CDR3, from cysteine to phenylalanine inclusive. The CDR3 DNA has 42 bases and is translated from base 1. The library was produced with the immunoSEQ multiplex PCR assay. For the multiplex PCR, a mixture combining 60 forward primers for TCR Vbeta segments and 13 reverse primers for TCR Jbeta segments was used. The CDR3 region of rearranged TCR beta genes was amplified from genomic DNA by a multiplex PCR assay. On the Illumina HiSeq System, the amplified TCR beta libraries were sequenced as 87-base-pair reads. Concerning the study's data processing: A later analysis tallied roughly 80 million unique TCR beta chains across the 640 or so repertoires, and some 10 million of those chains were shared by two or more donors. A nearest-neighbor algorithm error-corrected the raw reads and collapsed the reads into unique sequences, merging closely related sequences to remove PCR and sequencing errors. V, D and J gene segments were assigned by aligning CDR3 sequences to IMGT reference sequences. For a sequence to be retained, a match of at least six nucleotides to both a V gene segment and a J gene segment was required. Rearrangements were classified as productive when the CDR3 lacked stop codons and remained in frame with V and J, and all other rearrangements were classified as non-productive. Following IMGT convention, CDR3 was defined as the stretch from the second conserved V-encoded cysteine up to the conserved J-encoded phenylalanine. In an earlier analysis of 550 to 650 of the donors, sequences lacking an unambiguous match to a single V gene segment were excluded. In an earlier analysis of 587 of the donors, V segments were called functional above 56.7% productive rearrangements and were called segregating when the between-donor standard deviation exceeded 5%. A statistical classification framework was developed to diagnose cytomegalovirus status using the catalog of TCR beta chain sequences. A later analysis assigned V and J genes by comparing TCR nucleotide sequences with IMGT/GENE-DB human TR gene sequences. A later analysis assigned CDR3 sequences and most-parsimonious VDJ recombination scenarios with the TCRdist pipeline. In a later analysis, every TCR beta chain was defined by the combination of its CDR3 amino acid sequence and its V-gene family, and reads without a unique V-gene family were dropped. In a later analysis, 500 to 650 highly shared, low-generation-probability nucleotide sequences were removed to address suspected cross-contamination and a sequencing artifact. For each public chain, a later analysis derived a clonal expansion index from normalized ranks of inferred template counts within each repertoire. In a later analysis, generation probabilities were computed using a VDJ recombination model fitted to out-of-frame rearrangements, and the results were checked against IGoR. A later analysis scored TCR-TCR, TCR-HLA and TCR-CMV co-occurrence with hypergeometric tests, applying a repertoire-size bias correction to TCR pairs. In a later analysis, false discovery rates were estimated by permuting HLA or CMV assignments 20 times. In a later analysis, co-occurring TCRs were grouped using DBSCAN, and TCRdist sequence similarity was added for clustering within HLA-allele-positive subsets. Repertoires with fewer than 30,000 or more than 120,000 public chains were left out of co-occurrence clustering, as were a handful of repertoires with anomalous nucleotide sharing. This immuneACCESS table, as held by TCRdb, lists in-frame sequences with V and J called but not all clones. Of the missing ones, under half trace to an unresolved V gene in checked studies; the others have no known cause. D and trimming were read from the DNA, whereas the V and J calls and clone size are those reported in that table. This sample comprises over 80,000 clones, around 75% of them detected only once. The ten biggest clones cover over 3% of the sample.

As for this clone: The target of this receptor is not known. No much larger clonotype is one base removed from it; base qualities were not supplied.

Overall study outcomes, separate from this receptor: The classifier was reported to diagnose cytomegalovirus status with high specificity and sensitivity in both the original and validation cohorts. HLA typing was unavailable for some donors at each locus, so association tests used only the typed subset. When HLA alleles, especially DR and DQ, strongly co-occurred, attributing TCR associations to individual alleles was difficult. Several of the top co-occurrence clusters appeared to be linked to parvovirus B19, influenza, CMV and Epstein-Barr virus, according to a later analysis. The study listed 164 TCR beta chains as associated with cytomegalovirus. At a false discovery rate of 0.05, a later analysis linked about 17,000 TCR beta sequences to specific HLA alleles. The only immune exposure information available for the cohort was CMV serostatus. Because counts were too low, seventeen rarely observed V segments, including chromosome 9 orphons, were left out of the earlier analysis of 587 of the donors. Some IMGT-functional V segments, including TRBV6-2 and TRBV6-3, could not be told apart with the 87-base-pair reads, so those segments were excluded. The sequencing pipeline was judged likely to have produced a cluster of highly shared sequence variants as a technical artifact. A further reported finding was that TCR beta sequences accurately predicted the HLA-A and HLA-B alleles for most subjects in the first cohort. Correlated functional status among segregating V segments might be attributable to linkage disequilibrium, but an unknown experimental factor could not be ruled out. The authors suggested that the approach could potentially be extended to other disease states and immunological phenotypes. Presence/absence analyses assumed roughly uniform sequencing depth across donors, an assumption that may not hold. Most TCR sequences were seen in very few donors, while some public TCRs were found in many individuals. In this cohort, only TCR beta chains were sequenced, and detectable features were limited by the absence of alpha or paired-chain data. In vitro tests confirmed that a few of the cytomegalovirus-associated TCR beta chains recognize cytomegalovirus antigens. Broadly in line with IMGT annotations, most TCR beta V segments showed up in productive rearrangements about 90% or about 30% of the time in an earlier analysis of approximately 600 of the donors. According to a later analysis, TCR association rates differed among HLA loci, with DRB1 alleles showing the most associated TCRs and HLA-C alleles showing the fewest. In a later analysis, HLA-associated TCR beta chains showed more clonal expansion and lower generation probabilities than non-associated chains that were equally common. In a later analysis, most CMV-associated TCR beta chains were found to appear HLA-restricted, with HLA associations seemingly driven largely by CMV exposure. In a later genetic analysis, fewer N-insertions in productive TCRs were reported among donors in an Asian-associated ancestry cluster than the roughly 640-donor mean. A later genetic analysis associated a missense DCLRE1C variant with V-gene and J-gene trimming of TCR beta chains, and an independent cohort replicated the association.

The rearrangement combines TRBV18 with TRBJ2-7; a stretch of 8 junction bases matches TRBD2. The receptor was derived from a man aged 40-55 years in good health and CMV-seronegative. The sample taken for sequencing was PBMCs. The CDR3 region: CASSPPLAGNEQYF. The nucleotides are TGTGCCAGCTCACCACCGTTAGCGGGGAACGAGCAGTACTTC.